A single sample gave rise to the 21 T cell receptor beta chains below, sequenced in a study of cytomegalovirus exposure and HLA in healthy donors. It was with 60 Vbeta and 13 Jbeta primers that the PCR ran. Using immunoSEQ multiplex PCR, the repertoire was profiled, and TCRdb retains in-frame clones only, with some absent. In the table there are 55,000 to 80,000 clones, around 74% of which are singletons. Sample: PBMCs. These receptors all come from a woman aged 25-40 years in good health and CMV-seropositive.

The V and J genes are TRBV7-8 and TRBJ2-5, with D perhaps matching TRBD1 (6 bases). V lost 7 bases to trimming and J lost 5 bases, with 17 bases between them. The CDR3 loop spans 14 amino acids. Germline CDR1 SGHVS, CDR2 FQNEAQ. CDR3 nucleotides: TGTGCCAGCACCAAGGGGGTGGGAGCGGAGACCCAGTACTTC. This encodes CASTKGVGAETQYF.

The J gene is TRBJ2-2, the V gene TRBV7-7, with D possibly being TRBD1 (6 bases). This CDR3 is built from 15 residues. Germline lookup yields CDR1 SSHAT and CDR2 FNYEAQ (reference sequence). Trimming took off 1 base at V and 5 bases at J, with 11 bases between the two ends. The DNA of the CDR3 is TGTGCCAGCAGCTTAGTACAGGGTAAAACCGGGGAGCTGTTTTTT. It codes for CASSLVQGKTGELFF.

This chain links TRBV10-2 with TRBJ1-1; 8 nucleotides agree with TRBD1. The ends lost 3 bases at V and 5 bases at J; junction bases unmatched: 11. The CDR3 totals 16 residues. Germline CDR1 is WSHSY and CDR2 is SAAADI. The CDR3 protein is CASSDPADRVQTEAFF. The CDR3 DNA reads as TGCGCCAGCAGTGATCCCGCGGACAGGGTGCAGACTGAAGCTTTCTTT.

The chain combines TRBV4-3 with TRBJ2-1; 8 bases fit TRBD2. The trim removed 0 bases at V and 0 bases at J, leaving 10 bases unmatched. The CDR3 is 19 residues long. Per the germline V gene, CDR1 is LGHNA and CDR2 is YSLEER. CDR3 bases: TGCGCCAGCAGCCAAGAGATAGCGGGACGTACTAGCTCCTACAATGAGCAGTTCTTC. Translation: CASSQEIAGRTSSYNEQFF.

This sequence joins TRBV5-8 and TRBJ1-1; D gene unclear. Germline-derived CDR1 and CDR2 are SGHTS and YDEGEE. V was cut by 6 bases and J by 3 bases, with 6 bases left in between. The CDR3 is made up of 11 amino acids. CDR3 residues: CASILYTEAFF. DNA of the CDR3: TGTGCCAGCATCCTCTACACTGAAGCTTTCTTT.

V gene TRBV30 combines with J gene TRBJ2-7; the match to TRBD1 covers 8 bases. V lost 3 bases, J lost 6 bases, and 4 bases stayed unmatched. Germline CDR1 reads GTSNPN; CDR2 reads SVGIG (reference sequence). There are 12 residues in the CDR3. CDR3 protein: CAWSPTGGEQYF. The CDR3 bases are TGTGCCTGGAGCCCAACAGGGGGCGAGCAGTACTTC.

This chain joins TRBV28 and TRBJ1-1; TRBD1 matches 7 bases. Losses at the gene ends were 5 bases for V and 0 bases for J; bases not matched to a gene: 9. Germline CDR1 and CDR2: MDHEN and SYDVKM. The CDR3 loop spans 16 amino acids. CDR3 sequence: CASSIRQGPLNTEAFF. The CDR3 DNA is TGTGCCAGCAGTATCCGACAGGGACCCTTGAACACTGAAGCTTTCTTT.

V usage is TRBV7-8 and J usage is TRBJ2-3; 9 nucleotides agree with TRBD2. There are 16 residues in the CDR3. The V and J ends lost 2 bases and 1 base, in that order; junction bases with no gene match: 4. The V gene's germline CDR1 is SGHVS and CDR2 FQNEAQ. The DNA for the CDR3 is TGTGCCAGCAGCTTACTCCCTAGCGGGGGCACAGATACGCAGTATTTT. Translated: CASSLLPSGGTDTQYF.

V gene TRBV27 combines with J gene TRBJ2-2, with a tentative D call TRBD2 (6 bases). The CDR3 consists of 13 residues. Per the germline V gene, CDR1 is MNHEY and CDR2 is SMNVEV (reference sequence). Trimming removed 5 bases from V and 5 bases from J, with 9 bases in between. The CDR3, as DNA: TGTGCCAGCAGTGTGGGGGGTACCGGGGAGCTGTTTTTT. It encodes CASSVGGTGELFF.

The genes are TRBV27 and TRBJ2-7; 8 nucleotides align to TRBD1. The CDR3 is made up of 13 amino acids. The V gene's germline CDR1 is MNHEY and CDR2 SMNVEV (reference sequence). J was trimmed by 3 bases and V by 2 bases; bases with no gene match: 0. CDR3 in amino acids: CASSLDRGYEQYF. The DNA for the CDR3 is TGTGCCAGCAGTTTAGACAGGGGCTACGAGCAGTACTTC.

J is TRBJ2-4 and V is TRBV30; weak D call: TRBD2 (6 bases). There are 14 residues in the CDR3. The V gene's germline CDR1 is GTSNPN and CDR2 SVGIG (reference sequence). The V end was cut by 3 bases, the J end by 3 bases, with 12 bases between. CDR3 sequence reads: CAWRLGGFKNIQYF. The CDR3 DNA reads TGTGCCTGGAGGTTGGGGGGATTCAAAAACATTCAGTACTTC.

This sequence joins TRBV28 and TRBJ2-1; 13 nucleotides match TRBD2. This CDR3 has 15 residues. CDR1 and CDR2 from the germline V gene are MDHEN and SYDVKM. The V gene end was trimmed by 7 bases and the J gene end by 10 bases; junction bases not matched to a gene: 10. The CDR3 here is CASTPGTSGVGEQFF. The DNA of the CDR3 is TGTGCCAGCACCCCGGGGACTAGCGGGGTTGGCGAGCAGTTCTTC.

This clone was found a few times. The V and J genes are TRBV27 and TRBJ2-7, with a weak D call TRBD2 (5 bases). CDR1 and CDR2 (germline): MNHEY, SMNVEV (reference sequence). Trimming stripped 6 bases from V and 3 bases from J, with 18 bases between. There are 15 residues in the CDR3. For the CDR3, the DNA is TGTGCCAGCAGCCGTACTGGCAGCGGTAGCTACGAGCAGTACTTC. Its protein is CASSRTGSGSYEQYF.

The J gene is TRBJ1-1, the V gene TRBV6-1, with 7 bases matching TRBD1. V dropped 7 bases and J dropped 0; count of bases not matched to a gene: 5. Germline assignment: CDR1 MNHNS and CDR2 SASEGT. This CDR3 contains 14 residues. As DNA, the CDR3 is TGTGCCAGCACCGAAACAGGGGTGAACACTGAAGCTTTCTTT. Its protein is CASTETGVNTEAFF.

This chain connects TRBV27 to TRBJ1-2; 7 positions agree with TRBD1. Per the germline V gene, CDR1 is MNHEY and CDR2 is SMNVEV (reference sequence). The CDR3 runs to 13 residues. J lost 7 bases, V lost 5 bases, and 7 bases had no gene match. In DNA form, the CDR3 reads TGTGCCAGCAGTACACAGGGGATGGGTGGCTACACCTTC. Translation: CASSTQGMGGYTF.

This chain links TRBV6-1 with TRBJ1-5; D is undetermined. Germline CDR1 MNHNS, CDR2 SASEGT. Trimming cost V 2 bases and J 2 bases, with 13 bases left between them. This CDR3 contains 16 residues. CDR3 nucleotide sequence: TGTGCCAGCAGTGAATTAGGGCGGGTCGGCAATCAGCCCCAGCATTTT. It yields the protein CASSELGRVGNQPQHF.

The CDR3 DNA sequence: TGTGCCACCTCGGAGCGGCGGACTGAAGCTTTCTTT. Protein product: CATSERRTEAFF. The chain combines TRBV19 with TRBJ1-1; D not resolved. The CDR3 covers 12 residues. V dropped 10 bases and J dropped 5 bases, with 14 bases sitting between them. Germline CDR1 is LNHDA and CDR2 is SQIVND (reference sequence).

This rearrangement joins TRBV28 to TRBJ1-2, with a weak D call TRBD1 (5 bases). The V end was cut by 3 bases, the J end by 5 bases, with 13 bases between. This CDR3 spans 14 amino acids. CDR1 is MDHEN, CDR2 SYDVKM, per germline. The CDR3 region is CASSFGAGDYGYTF. As DNA, the CDR3 is TGTGCCAGCAGTTTTGGGGCGGGAGATTATGGCTACACCTTC.

This chain connects TRBV6-6 to TRBJ1-2; 7 nucleotides line up with TRBD1. CDR1 and CDR2 (germline): MNHNY, SVGAGI (reference sequence). V trimming: 4 bases; J trimming: 4 bases; junction bases outside the gene matches: 6. This CDR3 is built from 14 residues. CDR3 loop: CASSSATGIYGYTF. As DNA, the CDR3 is TGTGCCAGCAGTTCGGCGACAGGGATCTATGGCTACACCTTC.

A single count supports this clone. The chain is built from TRBV5-1 and TRBJ1-2; no definite D call. Trimming stripped 1 base from V and 2 bases from J, with 9 bases between. Germline loops: CDR1 SGHRS, CDR2 YFSETQ. The CDR3 spans 14 residues. For the CDR3, the DNA is TGCGCCAGCAGCTTGTCCTCGGGGAACTATGGCTACACCTTC. Its protein product is CASSLSSGNYGYTF.

V and J are TRBV6-5 and TRBJ2-5, with D unresolved. Per the germline V gene, CDR1 is MNHEY and CDR2 is SVGAGI. V shed 11 bases and J shed 4 bases, with 14 bases lying between them. There are 12 residues in the CDR3. The CDR3: CASQRLGETQYF. CDR3 nucleotide sequence: TGTGCCTCACAACGGCTAGGAGAGACCCAGTACTTC.